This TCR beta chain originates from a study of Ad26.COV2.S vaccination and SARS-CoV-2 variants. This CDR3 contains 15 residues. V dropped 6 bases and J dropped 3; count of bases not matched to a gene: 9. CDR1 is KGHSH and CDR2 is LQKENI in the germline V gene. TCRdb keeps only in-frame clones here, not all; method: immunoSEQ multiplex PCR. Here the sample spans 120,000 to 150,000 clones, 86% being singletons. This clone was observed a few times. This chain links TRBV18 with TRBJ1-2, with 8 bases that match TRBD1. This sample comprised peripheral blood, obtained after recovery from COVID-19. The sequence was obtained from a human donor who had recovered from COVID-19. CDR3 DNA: TGTGCCAGCTCCCACTCTCAGGGGGCGGACTATGGCTACACCTTC. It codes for CASSHSQGADYGYTF.